The rows below give T cell receptor beta chains drawn from one sample of a study of blood T cell repertoires in COVID-19. Only in-frame clones appear in the TCRdb table, and some are missing; sequencing was by immunoSEQ multiplex PCR. The sample consists of over 60,000 clones, roughly 87% of them appearing once. The sequenced sample was peripheral blood. The receptor set was obtained from a man aged 50-60 years with COVID-19, enrolled during active disease. The CDR3 runs from the conserved cysteine through the conserved F or W. The D gene is left open where the match is weak. The listing skips clone size in some rows; elsewhere it reads once, few, many or a size class.

>TRBJ1-5|12|.|.|TRBV6-2/TRBV6-3
TGTGCCAGCAGTCCCCGCGAGCAGCCCCAGCATTTT
CASSPREQPQHF
>TRBJ1-5|16|.|.|TRBV2
TGTGCCAGCAGTGGGATGAGGGTCCGGGGTGGTCAGCCCCAGCATTTT
CASSGMRVRGGQPQHF
>TRBJ2-3|14|.|.|TRBV6-4
TGTGCCAGCAGTATTGACTGGGGCACAGATACGCAGTATTTT
CASSIDWGTDTQYF
>TRBJ1-2|11|.|.|TRBV7-9
TGTGCCAGCAGCCCGTCGGATGGCTACACCTTC
CASSPSDGYTF
>TRBJ1-1|15|TRBD1|.|TRBV5-5
TGTGCCAGCAGCTCCCCGACAGGGGCGGGCACTGAAGCTTTCTTT
CASSSPTGAGTEAFF
>TRBJ2-1|16|TRBD2|.|TRBV19
TGTGCCAGTAGTCCCGGACTAGCGAACTCCTACAATGAGCAGTTCTTC
CASSPGLANSYNEQFF
>TRBJ2-5|13|TRBD2|.|TRBV7-9
TGTGCCAGCAGCCCGGGACTAGCAGAGACCCAGTACTTC
CASSPGLAETQYF
>TRBJ2-7|16|TRBD1|.|TRBV18
TGTGCCAGCTCACCACCAACAGGGGGTATTTTGGGCGAGCAGTACTTC
CASSPPTGGILGEQYF
>TRBJ2-3|17|.|.|TRBV11-2
TGTGCCAGCAGCCGCCTGAAACCTAGCTATTTCACAGATACGCAGTATTTT
CASSRLKPSYFTDTQYF
>TRBJ1-1|13|TRBD1|once|TRBV2
TGTGCCAGCAGTCGACAGGGGGACACTGAAGCTTTCTTT
CASSRQGDTEAFF
>TRBJ2-5|15|TRBD1|once|TRBV3-1/TRBV3-2
TGTGCCAGCAGCCAAGATGGGGACAGTTGGGAGACCCAGTACTTC
CASSQDGDSWETQYF
>TRBJ2-2|17|TRBD1|.|TRBV2
TGTGCCAGCAGTGACACCACGCAGGGGGTTAGCGCCGGGGAGCTGTTTTTT
CASSDTTQGVSAGELFF
>TRBJ1-5|13|.|.|TRBV10-3
TGTGCCATCAGGCCCTCACAGAATCAGCCCCAGCATTTT
CAIRPSQNQPQHF
>TRBJ2-1|16|TRBD2|.|TRBV15
TGTGCCACCAGCAGGCCGGGACTAGCGGGAGTTTATGAGCAGTTCTTC
CATSRPGLAGVYEQFF
>TRBJ1-2|14|.|.|TRBV6-1
TGTGCCAGCAGTGAAGGGTCGGTAAACTATGGCTACACCTTC
CASSEGSVNYGYTF
>TRBJ1-1|15|.|.|TRBV5-1
TGCGCCAGCAGCTTGGAATCATTCATGAACACTGAAGCTTTCTTT
CASSLESFMNTEAFF
>TRBJ1-1|11|.|.|TRBV6-6
TGTGCCAGCAGTTCCGGGACAGAAGCTTTCTTT
CASSSGTEAFF
>TRBJ1-2|13|TRBD1|.|TRBV29-1
TGCAGCGTTGAAGAATTGACAGGGGGCGGCTACACCTTC
CSVEELTGGGYTF
>TRBJ2-3|14|.|.|TRBV7-9
TGTGCCAGCAGCCCTAGTTCGCGCACAGATACGCAGTATTTT
CASSPSSRTDTQYF
>TRBJ2-7|12|.|.|TRBV6-2/TRBV6-3
TGTGCCAGCAGTCCGGACACCTACGAGCAGTACTTC
CASSPDTYEQYF
>TRBJ2-1|14|.|few|TRBV20-1
TGCAGTGCTAGTTCACTAGCAGGGTACAATGAGCAGTTCTTC
CSASSLAGYNEQFF
>TRBJ2-5|15|TRBD2|.|TRBV3-1/TRBV3-2
TGTGCCAGCAGCCAAGAGTCGAACGGGAGGCAGACCCAGTACTTC
CASSQESNGRQTQYF
>TRBJ2-5|16|TRBD2|.|TRBV4-3
TGCGCCAGCAGCCACGTTCAGCGGGAGAGGGAGGAGACCCAGTACTTC
CASSHVQREREETQYF
>TRBJ1-5|13|.|.|TRBV2
TGTGCCAGCACGGGATTGGGCAATCAGCCCCAGCATTTT
CASTGLGNQPQHF
>TRBJ2-5|11|.|.|TRBV6-2/TRBV6-3
TGTGCCAGCAGCCCCGCGGAGACCCAGTACTTC
CASSPAETQYF
>TRBJ2-7|15|TRBD1|once|TRBV7-2
TGTGCCAGCAGCTTTTTGGACAGGGGGCGGAACGAGCAGTACTTC
CASSFLDRGRNEQYF
>TRBJ1-5|15|.|.|TRBV19
TGTGCCAGTAGTATGAGAGGGTCCAGCAATCAGCCCCAGCATTTT
CASSMRGSSNQPQHF
>TRBJ2-3|17|.|.|TRBV9
TGTGCCAGCAGCGTAAGGGGTCAGGGGATTAGCACAGATACGCAGTATTTT
CASSVRGQGISTDTQYF
>TRBJ1-1|14|TRBD1|.|TRBV13
TGTGCCAGCAGCTTAGGACAGGGGATCACTGAAGCTTTCTTT
CASSLGQGITEAFF
>TRBJ1-2|12|.|.|TRBV10-3
TGTGCCATCAGTGATACAGGGAACGACTACACCTTC
CAISDTGNDYTF
>TRBJ2-7|13|.|.|TRBV10-3
TGTGCCTCCTCCACCGGGGAGCACTACGAGCAGTACTTC
CASSTGEHYEQYF
>TRBJ2-4|13|.|.|TRBV12-3/TRBV12-4
TGTGCCAGCAGTTTTCAGGGATTAAACATTCAGTACTTC
CASSFQGLNIQYF
>TRBJ1-3|16|.|once|TRBV7-8
TGTGCCAGCAGCTTGTTTCTCTGGGGGCCCGAGGACACCATATATTTT
CASSLFLWGPEDTIYF
>TRBJ2-7|14|.|.|TRBV4-1
TGCGCCCGCAGCCGACAGGTCGGTATCGACGAGCAGTACTTC
CARSRQVGIDEQYF
>TRBJ2-7|14|.|.|TRBV6-5
TGTGCCAGCAGTCCCTCCGACTTACTCTACGAGCAGTACTTC
CASSPSDLLYEQYF
>TRBJ2-3|13|TRBD1|.|TRBV28
TGTGCCAGCCACAGGGGATTCACAGATACGCAGTATTTT
CASHRGFTDTQYF
>TRBJ1-4|13|.|.|TRBV29-1
TGCAGCGTTATTCCAGGGGAACGAAAAAAACTGTTTTTT
CSVIPGERKKLFF
>TRBJ1-1|15|TRBD1|.|TRBV3-1/TRBV3-2
TGTGCCAGCAGCCCCCAGGGGGCCTTGAACACTGAAGCTTTCTTT
CASSPQGALNTEAFF
>TRBJ1-1|14|TRBD1|.|TRBV24-1
TGTGCCACCAGTGGCACCGACAGGGCCACTGAAGCTTTCTTT
CATSGTDRATEAFF
>TRBJ1-2|13|.|.|TRBV2
TGTGCCAATACGACGCAGGCTAACTATGGCTACACCTTC
CANTTQANYGYTF
>TRBJ2-7|16|TRBD2|.|TRBV4-1
TGCGCCAGCAGCCAAGATTCGCGGGAGGGCCCCTACGAGCAGTACTTC
CASSQDSREGPYEQYF
>TRBJ2-7|16|TRBD2|.|TRBV3-1/TRBV3-2
TGTGCCAGCAGCCTCGCGGGACTAGCGGGAGTAGGGGAGCAGTACTTC
CASSLAGLAGVGEQYF
>TRBJ1-2|13|TRBD1|.|TRBV19
TGTGCCAGTAGTACACAGGGGGCCTATGGCTACACCTTC
CASSTQGAYGYTF
>TRBJ2-3|16|TRBD2|few|TRBV6-6
TGTGCCAGCAGTCGACTAGCGGGAGACGGAACAGATACGCAGTATTTT
CASSRLAGDGTDTQYF
>TRBJ2-7|16|.|.|TRBV19
TGTGCCAGTAGTAGATTCGGAGGGACCACGGAAGTCGAGCAGTACTTC
CASSRFGGTTEVEQYF
>TRBJ2-3|19|TRBD2|.|TRBV4-2
TGTGCCAGCAGCCAAGATATCCCCGGACTAGCGGGCCTCACAGATACGCAGTATTTT
CASSQDIPGLAGLTDTQYF
>TRBJ2-7|16|TRBD2|.|TRBV4-1
TGCGCCAGCAGCCAAGAGGTTGGGACTAGCGGTTACGAGCAGTACTTC
CASSQEVGTSGYEQYF
>TRBJ2-1|14|.|.|TRBV3-1/TRBV3-2
TGTGCCAGCAGCCCGACAGGTTCCTACAATGAGCAGTTCTTC
CASSPTGSYNEQFF
>TRBJ1-6|18|TRBD1|.|TRBV7-9
TGTGCCAGCAGCTGGTCGAATTTTGGACAGGGATATAATTCACCCCTCCACTTT
CASSWSNFGQGYNSPLHF
>TRBJ2-5|15|TRBD1|few|TRBV19
TGTGCCTCGAGGCCAGGCAGGGGGTTCGGAGAGACCCAGTACTTC
CASRPGRGFGETQYF
>TRBJ2-7|17|TRBD2|.|TRBV6-1
TGTGCCAGCAGGGAACCGGGACTAGCGGAGAGCTCCTACGAGCAGTACTTC
CASREPGLAESSYEQYF
>TRBJ2-3|14|TRBD1|.|TRBV19
TGTGCCAGTAGTATTGACAGGGAGATCGATACGCAGTATTTT
CASSIDREIDTQYF
>TRBJ1-2|15|.|.|TRBV4-3
TGCGCCAGCAGACTAAACCCGACCGCCACGGAAGGCTACACCTTC
CASRLNPTATEGYTF
>TRBJ1-2|21|.|.|TRBV21-1
TGTGCCAGCAGCAAAGGGTCCAAGCCAGCCCCCACAGGGGGCATAGACTATGGCTACACCTTC
CASSKGSKPAPTGGIDYGYTF
>TRBJ1-2|14|.|.|TRBV6-6
TGTGCCAGCAGTTACGGGGGGGGCGGATCAGGCTACACCTTC
CASSYGGGGSGYTF
>TRBJ1-1|13|.|.|TRBV30
TGTGCCTGGTGTCGGGGTCGGAACACTGAAGCTTTCTTT
CAWCRGRNTEAFF
>TRBJ2-1|14|.|.|TRBV29-1
TGCAGCGTTGTTAGGACTATTGGCCCCCGTGAGCAGTTCTTC
CSVVRTIGPREQFF